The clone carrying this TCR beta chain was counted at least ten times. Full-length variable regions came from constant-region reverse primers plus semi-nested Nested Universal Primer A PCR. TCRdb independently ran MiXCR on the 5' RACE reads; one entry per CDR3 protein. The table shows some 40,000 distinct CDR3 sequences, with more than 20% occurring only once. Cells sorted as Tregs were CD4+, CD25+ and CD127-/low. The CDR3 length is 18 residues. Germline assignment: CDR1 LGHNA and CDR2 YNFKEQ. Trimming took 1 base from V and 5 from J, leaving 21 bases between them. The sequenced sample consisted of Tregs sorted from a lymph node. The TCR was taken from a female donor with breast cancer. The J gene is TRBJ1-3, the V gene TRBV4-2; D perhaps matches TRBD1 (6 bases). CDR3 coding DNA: TGTGCCAGCAGCCAAGGAGGTGGGGGGACAAAGCCGAGAAACACCATATATTTT. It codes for CASSQGGGGTKPRNTIYF.